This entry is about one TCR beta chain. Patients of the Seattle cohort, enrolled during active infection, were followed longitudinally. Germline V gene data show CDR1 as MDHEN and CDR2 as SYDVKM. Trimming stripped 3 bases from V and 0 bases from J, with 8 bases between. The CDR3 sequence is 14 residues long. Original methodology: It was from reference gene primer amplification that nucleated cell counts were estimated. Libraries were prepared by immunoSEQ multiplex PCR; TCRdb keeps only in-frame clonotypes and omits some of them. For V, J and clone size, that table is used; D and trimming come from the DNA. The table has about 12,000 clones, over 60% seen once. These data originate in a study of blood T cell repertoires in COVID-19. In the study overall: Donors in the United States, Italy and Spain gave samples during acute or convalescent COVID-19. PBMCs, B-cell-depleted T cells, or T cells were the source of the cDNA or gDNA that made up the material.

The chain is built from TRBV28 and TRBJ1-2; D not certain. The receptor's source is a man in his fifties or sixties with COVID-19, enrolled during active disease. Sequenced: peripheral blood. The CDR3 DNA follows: TGTGCCAGCAGTTTCCAGAGGGCTAACTATGGCTACACCTTC. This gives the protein CASSFQRANYGYTF.